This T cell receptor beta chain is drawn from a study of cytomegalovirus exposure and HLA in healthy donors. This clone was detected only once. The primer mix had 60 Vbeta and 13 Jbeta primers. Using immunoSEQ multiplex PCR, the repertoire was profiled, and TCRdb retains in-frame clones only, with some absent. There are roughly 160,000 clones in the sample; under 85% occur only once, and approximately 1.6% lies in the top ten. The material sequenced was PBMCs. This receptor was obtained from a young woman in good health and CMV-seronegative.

The CDR3 loop is CASSQVTPRGHGTQYF. The CDR3 DNA sequence: TGCGCCAGCAGCCAAGTAACCCCCAGGGGGCATGGGACCCAGTACTTC. The chain employs TRBV4-1 and TRBJ2-5, with 8 bases matching TRBD1. This CDR3 is 16 amino acids long. Looked up from germline, CDR1 is MGHRA and CDR2 is YSYEKL. Trimming removed 1 base from V and 7 bases from J; junction bases left unmatched: 11.